The 24 T cell receptor beta chains below all came from one sample that was sequenced in a study of T cells in Graves' hyperthyroidism and ophthalmopathy. Amplified TCR beta CDR3 regions came from RNA transcripts. HTBI primers were used for first-round RT-PCR of the TCR CDR3. Using its own MiXCR run on the multiplex PCR reads, TCRdb lists one record per CDR3 protein. The data show a few hundred thousand distinct CDR3 sequences, 46% seen once. Input material: peripheral blood or thyroid tissue (not recorded which). Every receptor here comes from a woman younger than 30 with Graves' hyperthyroidism.

As concerns this clonotype: This sequence may be a read error, since a much larger clone differs from it by one base. The J gene is TRBJ1-1, the V gene TRBV29-1; D remains unclear. V lost 6 bases and J lost 3, with 14 bases in between. This CDR3 contains 13 residues. The germline CDR1 and CDR2 sequences are SQVTM and ANQGSEA. CDR3 region: CSVVDPEYTEAFF. CDR3 nucleotides: TGCAGCGTCGTCGACCCAGAGTACACTGAAGCTTTCTTT.

This clonotype was observed many times. V gene TRBV15 combines with J gene TRBJ1-2, with D unclear. CDR1 LNHNV and CDR2 YYDKDF come from the germline V gene (reference sequence). Deletions cut 4 bases from V and 7 bases from J, with 1 base between. The CDR3 spans 9 residues. The CDR3 DNA reads as TGTGCCACCAGCATTGGCTACACCTTC. It encodes CATSIGYTF.

The chain links TRBV10-3 to TRBJ1-1; the D gene is possibly TRBD1 (5 bases). With 8 bases removed from V and 3 bases from J, the gap between germline ends came to 10 bases. This CDR3 spans 12 amino acids. Germline-derived CDR1 and CDR2 are ENHRY and SYGVKD. This CDR3 reads CAIRDGDTEAFF. The DNA of the CDR3 is TGTGCCATCCGGGACGGGGACACTGAAGCTTTCTTT.

This clonotype has a handful of counts. This chain connects TRBV24-1 to TRBJ2-2; TRBD1 agrees at 9 bases. The CDR3 has 16 amino acids. With V trimmed by 4 bases and J by 5 bases, 7 bases remained unmatched. From germline, CDR1 is KGHDR and CDR2 SFDVKD. CDR3 sequence: CATSDLPGTGTGELFF. As DNA, the CDR3 is TGTGCCACCAGTGACCTCCCCGGGACAGGGACCGGGGAGCTGTTTTTT.

This sequence joins TRBV15 and TRBJ2-7, with 14 bases aligning to TRBD2. Germline V gene sequence: CDR1 LNHNV, CDR2 YYDKDF (reference sequence). V trimming: 2 bases; J trimming: 3 bases; junction bases outside the gene matches: 9. This CDR3 spans 18 amino acids. The CDR3 reads CATSRTGTSGSWVYEQYF. The DNA for the CDR3 is TGTGCCACCAGCAGAACCGGGACTAGCGGGAGTTGGGTCTACGAGCAGTACTTC.

V gene TRBV7-8 combines with J gene TRBJ2-7; D is ambiguous. There are 17 residues in the CDR3. CDR1 SGHVS and CDR2 FQNEAQ come from the germline V gene. V lost 3 bases to trimming and J lost 1 base, with 19 bases between them. The chain's CDR3 is CASSLEYPPEHSYEQYF. The CDR3 coding sequence is TGTGCCAGCAGCTTGGAGTATCCCCCAGAACATTCCTACGAGCAGTACTTC. Using reference TRBV7-8 and TRBJ2-7 for the parts outside the CDR3, the full variable domain is GAGVSQSPRYKVAKRGQDVALRCDPISGHVSLFWYQQALGQGPEFLTYFQNEAQLDKSGLPSDRFFAERPEGSVSTLKIQRTQQEDSAVYLCASSLEYPPEHSYEQYFGPGTRLTVT.

The chain uses TRBV6-4 and TRBJ2-2; no firm D call. Trimming shortened V by 0 bases and J by 3 bases, and 5 bases separated the two germline ends. The germline gives CDR1 MRHNA, CDR2 SNTAGT. The CDR3 spans 14 residues. CDR3 DNA: TGTGCCAGCAGTGACTCGACCCACACCGGGGAGCTGTTTTTT. Its translation: CASSDSTHTGELFF.

This chain links TRBV7-6 with TRBJ1-2, with no clear D. Trimming removed 5 bases from V and 6 bases from J, with 22 bases in between. The germline V gene has CDR1 SGHVS and CDR2 FNYEAQ. This CDR3 has 16 amino acids. Here the CDR3 DNA reads TGTGCCAGCAGCAATCGAGGGTCCGGGTCTGGAAATGGCTACACCTTC. It specifies CASSNRGSGSGNGYTF.

At least ten counts were recorded for this clonotype. The CDR3 region is CASSVGGAYSGNTIYF. The CDR3, as DNA: TGTGCCAGCAGCGTAGGAGGCGCGTACTCTGGAAACACCATATATTTT. The chain joins TRBV9 to TRBJ1-3; no definite D call. CDR1 is SGDLS, CDR2 YYNGEE, per germline. V was clipped by 0 bases and J by 0 bases, with 10 bases between them. The CDR3 has 16 residues.

The chain recombines TRBV29-1 with TRBJ2-5, with 7 bases identical to TRBD2. This CDR3 region has 13 residues. Per the germline V gene, CDR1 is SQVTM and CDR2 is ANQGSEA. V gave up 6 bases and J gave up 3 bases; unmatched junction bases: 7. The CDR3 is CSVTSLAEETQYF. The DNA for the CDR3 is TGCAGCGTCACCAGTCTAGCGGAAGAGACCCAGTACTTC.

The V call is TRBV20-1, the J call TRBJ2-2, with 10 nucleotides matching TRBD2. With 5 bases clipped from V and 7 bases from J, the junction kept 7 bases outside the gene matches. Germline CDR1 and CDR2: DFQATT and SNEGSKA (reference sequence). The CDR3 extends over 14 amino acids. CDR3 DNA sequence: TGCAGTGCTCCGGGACTAGCGTCCTACGGGGAGCTGTTTTTT. This encodes CSAPGLASYGELFF.

This clonotype was found many times. The chain links TRBV7-9 to TRBJ1-3, with TRBD1 as a possible D gene (5 bases). The V and J ends lost 4 bases and 0 bases respectively, with 10 bases between them. This CDR3 spans 15 amino acids. Germline V lookup: CDR1 SEHNR, CDR2 FQNEAQ (reference sequence). The CDR3 region has the DNA TGTGCCAGCAGCTCCTGGGGGAACTCTGGAAACACCATATATTTT. This sequence encodes CASSSWGNSGNTIYF.

The chain employs TRBV2 and TRBJ2-5, with 13 bases matching TRBD2. The CDR3 runs to 15 residues. The V gene end was trimmed by 6 bases and the J gene end by 4 bases; junction bases not matched to a gene: 5. CDR1 is SNHLY, CDR2 FYNNEI, per germline. Written as DNA, the CDR3 is TGTGCCAGCAGGGACACTAGCGGGAGGGGAGAGACCCAGTACTTC. Protein product: CASRDTSGRGETQYF.

V and J are TRBV2 and TRBJ2-6, with 7 bases fitting TRBD1. The V gene end was trimmed by 8 bases and the J gene end by 0 bases; junction bases not matched to a gene: 4. The length of the CDR3 is 15 residues. CDR1 and CDR2 from the germline V gene are SNHLY and FYNNEI. CDR3 coding DNA: TGTGCCAGCGGACAGGCACTCTCTGGGGCCAACGTCCTGACTTTC. This translates into CASGQALSGANVLTF.

V and J are TRBV12-5 and TRBJ1-6; weak D call: TRBD1 (6 bases). The V end lost 5 bases, the J end lost 2 bases, and 13 bases lay between the germline ends. Germline V gene data show CDR1 as LGHNT and CDR2 as FRNRAP. The CDR3 loop spans 16 amino acids. The CDR3 DNA is TGTGCTAGTGGTCCGGACAGTGGGACCTATAATTCACCCCTCCACTTT. Its translation: CASGPDSGTYNSPLHF.

Ten or more counts support this clonotype. CDR3 residues: CSVTSGSLFYEQYF. The CDR3 region has the DNA TGCAGCGTTACGAGCGGGAGCCTCTTTTACGAGCAGTACTTC. The chain recombines TRBV29-1 with TRBJ2-7; the match to TRBD2 covers 8 bases. After removal of 5 bases from V and 4 bases from J, the junction contained 10 bases not matched to a gene. This CDR3 spans 14 amino acids. Germline V lookup: CDR1 SQVTM, CDR2 ANQGSEA.

This clonotype was counted between two and nine times. The genes are TRBV7-9 and TRBJ1-1, with unresolved D. CDR1 is SEHNR and CDR2 is FQNEAQ in the germline V gene (reference sequence). V lost 2 bases and J lost 0, with 7 bases in between. The CDR3 totals 14 residues. CDR3 nucleotides: TGTGCCAGCAGCTTATCAGTGATGAACACTGAAGCTTTCTTT. Its translation: CASSLSVMNTEAFF.

Regarding this clonotype: This may be a read error, as it is one base from a much larger clone. The conserved closing phenylalanine or tryptophan is absent in this CDR3, likely reflecting a read error. V usage is TRBV2 and J usage is TRBJ2-5, with 7 bases that match TRBD2. Trimming at V came to 7 bases and at J to 5 bases, leaving 7 bases not matched to a gene. Germline CDR1 reads SNHLY; CDR2 reads FYNNEI. The CDR3 has 13 residues. The CDR3 sequence is CASMGGGRETQYL. In DNA, the CDR3 is TGTGCCAGCATGGGCGGGGGACGGGAGACCCAGTACCTC.

In this sample, this clonotype turned up a few times. The chain recombines TRBV28 with TRBJ1-6; D uncertain. CDR1 is MDHEN, CDR2 SYDVKM, per germline. The CDR3 runs 13 residues. V lost 2 bases, J lost 9 bases, and 8 bases lay in between. This CDR3 reads CASSLTAGSPLHF. The CDR3 region has the DNA TGTGCCAGCAGTTTAACAGCCGGTTCACCCCTCCACTTT.

This clonotype was found many times. DNA for the CDR3: TGTGCCAGCAGTGACTCGCCAGGGTTAAGTGGCTACACCTTC. Its protein product is CASSDSPGLSGYTF. The rearrangement joins TRBV2 to TRBJ1-2; weak D call: TRBD1 (5 bases). Trimming removed 3 bases from V and 7 bases from J, with 15 bases in between. CDR1 and CDR2 (germline): SNHLY, FYNNEI. The CDR3 is 14 residues long.

This clonotype was counted a few times. The V call is TRBV19, the J call TRBJ1-5; weak D call: TRBD1 (5 bases). In germline, CDR1 is LNHDA, CDR2 SQIVND (reference sequence). The CDR3 runs 15 residues. The V end was cut by 7 bases, the J end by 0 bases, with 13 bases between. Written as DNA, the CDR3 is TGTGCCAGTACTCCGGGGGGATATAGCAATCAGCCCCAGCATTTT. It translates to CASTPGGYSNQPQHF.

At least ten counts were recorded for this clonotype. The V call is TRBV29-1, the J call TRBJ1-1; 7 bases fit TRBD1. CDR3 length: 13 residues. Per germline, CDR1 SQVTM and CDR2 ANQGSEA. Losses at the gene ends were 7 bases for V and 3 bases for J; bases not matched to a gene: 8. The CDR3 sequence: CSAPGQTYTEAFF. The CDR3 DNA reads as TGCAGCGCCCCGGGACAGACCTACACTGAAGCTTTCTTT.

J is TRBJ1-2 and V is TRBV11-1; 9 bases are shared with TRBD1. The CDR3 is 16 residues long. CDR1 and CDR2 from the germline V gene are SGHAT and FQDESV (reference sequence). The J segment lost 1 base and the V segment lost 5 bases, leaving 8 bases of the junction unmatched. The CDR3 loop is CASSVVGGQGNYGYTF. DNA of the CDR3: TGTGCCAGCAGCGTTGTGGGGGGACAGGGTAACTATGGCTACACCTTC. The full variable domain, its missing parts supplied by reference TRBV11-1 and TRBJ1-2, is EAEVAQSPRYKITEKSQAVAFWCDPISGHATLYWYRQILGQGPELLVQFQDESVVDDSQLPKDRFSAERLKGVDSTLKIQPAELGDSAMYLCASSVVGGQGNYGYTFGSGTRLTVV.

The J gene is TRBJ1-5, the V gene TRBV24-1; 7 nucleotides line up with TRBD1. There are 14 residues in the CDR3. V was pared by 7 bases and J by 5 bases, with 7 bases of the junction left unmatched. Germline values: CDR1 KGHDR, CDR2 SFDVKD. The DNA for the CDR3 is TGTGCCACCAGCCCAGCGGGACAGCATCAGCCCCAGCATTTT. Its protein is CATSPAGQHQPQHF.